The 15 T cell receptor beta chains below come from one sample, sequenced in a study of Ad26.COV2.S vaccination and SARS-CoV-2 variants (dated by TCRdb to about 2021). According to the study, the label for this sample's treatment or condition signals: roughly 18 received Ad26.COV2.S at low or high dose, single or two shots; roughly five received placebo; per-sample allocation not given. For vaccine and placebo recipients, the sequenced repertoires came from samples collected on day 63 after the first injection. Library creation used the immunoSEQ multiplex PCR assay. TCRdb carries this immuneACCESS record with in-frame sequences only. Its versions omit some clonotypes, under half of them owing to an unresolved V gene in the studies checked, with the rest unexplained. For this sample the table gives 440,000 or so clones, of which 80% to 95% were detected only once. The ten largest clonotypes hold roughly 4.3% of the sample.

The sample here was peripheral blood, taken in a trial of Ad26.COV2.S vaccine versus placebo. Receptors originate from a person aged 18-60 years who received the Ad26.COV2.S COVID-19 vaccine or a placebo.

The chain joins TRBV6-2 or TRBV6-3 to TRBJ1-2, with D possibly matching TRBD1 (6 bases). Germline values: CDR1 MNHEY, CDR2 SVGEGT. The CDR3 contains 15 residues. Trimming cost V 6 bases and J 6 bases, with 20 bases left between them. CDR3 sequence (DNA): TGTGCCAGCAGCAGCGGAACCCGGGGGCAGAATGGCTACACCTTC. Translation: CASSSGTRGQNGYTF.

DNA for the CDR3: TGTGCCACCAGTGATCCGGGGGCGCAGTCCGATACGCAGTATTTT. Amino acids: CATSDPGAQSDTQYF. The chain recombines TRBV24-1 with TRBJ2-3; D is possibly TRBD1 or TRBD2 (6 bases each). Germline CDR1 reads KGHDR; CDR2 reads SFDVKD. With 3 bases removed from V and 6 bases from J, the gap between germline ends came to 15 bases. The CDR3 covers 15 residues.

The V call is TRBV9, the J call TRBJ2-4, with 8 bases matching TRBD2. Germline lookup yields CDR1 SGDLS and CDR2 YYNGEE. The CDR3 spans 16 residues. V lost 0 bases and J lost 4; bases outside the gene matches: 6. Here the CDR3 reads CASSVESGLGKNIQYF. Here the CDR3 DNA reads TGTGCCAGCAGCGTAGAATCGGGACTAGGAAAAAACATTCAGTACTTC.

This rearrangement joins TRBV10-3 to TRBJ2-1; 9 bases match TRBD1. The germline CDR1 and CDR2 sequences are ENHRY and SYGVKD. The CDR3 totals 15 residues. Trimming cost V 2 bases and J 6 bases; bases outside gene matches: 5. The CDR3 is CAISEGQGYRNEQFF. DNA for the CDR3: TGTGCCATCAGTGAGGGACAGGGGTATCGCAATGAGCAGTTCTTC.

This sequence joins TRBV28 and TRBJ2-7; perhaps TRBD2 as D (6 bases). The CDR3 spans 14 residues. V lost 7 bases to trimming and J lost 2 bases, with 15 bases between them. From germline, CDR1 is MDHEN and CDR2 SYDVKM. This CDR3 reads CASTPREIPYEQYF. The CDR3, as DNA: TGTGCCAGCACCCCCCGGGAGATCCCCTACGAGCAGTACTTC.

This clone was counted once. V gene TRBV6-6 combines with J gene TRBJ2-5; D gene ambiguous. Looked up from germline, CDR1 is MNHNY and CDR2 is SVGAGI (reference sequence). This CDR3 contains 14 residues. V lost 7 bases to trimming and J lost 4 bases, with 16 bases between them. The CDR3 DNA is TGTGCCAGCAAACGGGTTGAGGACGTAGAGACCCAGTACTTC. Its protein is CASKRVEDVETQYF.

The chain links TRBV10-3 to TRBJ2-5; D unresolved. Trimming removed 3 bases from V and 4 bases from J, with 18 bases in between. Looked up from germline, CDR1 is ENHRY and CDR2 is SYGVKD. The CDR3 is 16 amino acids. The CDR3 DNA sequence: TGTGCCATCAGTGAAGCCCGGACCATCCTGGGAGAGACCCAGTACTTC. It is translated as CAISEARTILGETQYF.

The genes are TRBV28 and TRBJ2-7; D is perhaps TRBD2 (6 bases). The CDR3 covers 13 residues. CDR1 and CDR2 from the germline V gene are MDHEN and SYDVKM. Trimming took off 5 bases at V and 3 bases at J, with 11 bases between the two ends. CDR3 DNA sequence: TGTGCCAGCAGTCCCGGGAGTCACTACGAGCAGTACTTC. This codes for CASSPGSHYEQYF.

This chain links TRBV5-4 with TRBJ2-5, with 11 nucleotides matching TRBD2. With 4 bases clipped from V and 5 bases from J, the junction kept 10 bases outside the gene matches. The germline CDR1 and CDR2 sequences are SGHNT and YYREEE (reference sequence). This CDR3 is built from 16 residues. CDR3: CASSALTSGAGETQYF. CDR3 sequence (DNA): TGTGCCAGCAGCGCTCTGACTAGCGGGGCGGGGGAGACCCAGTACTTC.

The chain carries TRBV9 and TRBJ2-7; D may be TRBD1 (6 bases). The ends were cut back, 3 bases at V and 7 bases at J, with 26 bases in the middle. Per the germline V gene, CDR1 is SGDLS and CDR2 is YYNGEE. This CDR3 is 17 amino acids long. CDR3 protein: CASSDQRGQTFDGEQYF. In DNA, the CDR3 is TGTGCCAGCAGCGACCAAAGAGGACAGACCTTCGATGGGGAGCAGTACTTC.

The gene calls are TRBV6-6 and TRBJ2-1, with D unclear. The V end was cut by 0 bases, the J end by 5 bases, with 2 bases between. The CDR3 contains 12 residues. Germline V gene lookup returns CDR1 MNHNY and CDR2 SVGAGI (reference sequence). CDR3 region: CASSYSDNEQFF. DNA of the CDR3: TGTGCCAGCAGTTACTCGGACAATGAGCAGTTCTTC.

This sequence joins TRBV19 and TRBJ1-5; tentatively, D is TRBD1 (6 bases). The germline V and J ends were trimmed by 2 bases and 6 bases, with 11 bases remaining between them. CDR1 is LNHDA, CDR2 SQIVND, per germline (reference sequence). The CDR3 has 14 amino acids. The CDR3 protein is CASSILTGGQPQHF. The CDR3 DNA reads TGTGCCAGTAGTATACTGACAGGCGGTCAGCCCCAGCATTTT.

This chain uses TRBV4-2 with TRBJ1-6, with a tentative D call TRBD1 (6 bases). V was trimmed by 0 bases and J by 0 bases, leaving 15 bases between them. Germline V gene sequence: CDR1 LGHNA, CDR2 YNFKEQ. The CDR3 has 19 residues. The CDR3, as DNA: TGTGCCAGCAGCCAAGAGCCTCAGGGGCAGGGCTCCTATAATTCACCCCTCCACTTT. It codes for CASSQEPQGQGSYNSPLHF.

The chain combines TRBV6-5 with TRBJ2-7; either TRBD1 or TRBD2 may supply D (5 bases each). Germline V lookup: CDR1 MNHEY, CDR2 SVGAGI. V lost 10 bases, J lost 6 bases, and 19 bases lay in between. There are 13 residues in the CDR3. This chain's CDR3 is CATLGVSVGEQYF. Here the CDR3 DNA reads TGTGCCACCCTGGGGGTCAGCGTGGGCGAGCAGTACTTC.

This sequence joins TRBV6-5 and TRBJ2-3, with TRBD2 matching over 7 bases. V lost 4 bases to trimming and J lost 2 bases; unmatched junction nucleotides: 6. Germline loops: CDR1 MNHEY, CDR2 SVGAGI. The CDR3 spans 15 residues. The CDR3 loop reads CASSWEGQNTDTQYF. The CDR3 nucleotides are TGTGCCAGCAGTTGGGAGGGCCAGAACACAGATACGCAGTATTTT.